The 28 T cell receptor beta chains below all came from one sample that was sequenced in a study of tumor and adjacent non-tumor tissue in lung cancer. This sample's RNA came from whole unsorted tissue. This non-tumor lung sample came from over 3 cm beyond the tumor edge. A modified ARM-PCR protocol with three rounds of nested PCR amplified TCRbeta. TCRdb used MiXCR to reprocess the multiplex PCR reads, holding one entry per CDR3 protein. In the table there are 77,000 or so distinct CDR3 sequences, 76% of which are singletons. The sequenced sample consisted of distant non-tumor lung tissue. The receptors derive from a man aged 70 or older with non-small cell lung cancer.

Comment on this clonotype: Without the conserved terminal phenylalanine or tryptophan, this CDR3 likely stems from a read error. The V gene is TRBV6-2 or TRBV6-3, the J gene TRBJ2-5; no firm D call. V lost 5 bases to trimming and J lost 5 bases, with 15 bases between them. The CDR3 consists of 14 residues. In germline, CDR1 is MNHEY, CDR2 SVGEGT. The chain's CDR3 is CASSTNLSRETQYS. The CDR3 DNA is TGTGCCAGCAGTACAAACCTAAGCCGGGAGACCCAGTACTCC.

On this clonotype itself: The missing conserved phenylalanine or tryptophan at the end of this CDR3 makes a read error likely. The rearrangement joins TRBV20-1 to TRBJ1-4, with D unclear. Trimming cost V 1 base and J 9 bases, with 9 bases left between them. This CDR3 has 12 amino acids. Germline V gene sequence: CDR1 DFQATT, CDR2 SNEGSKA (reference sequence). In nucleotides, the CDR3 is TGCAGTGCTAGAGCATCTGGGCAAAAACTGTTTTAT. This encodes CSARASGQKLFY.

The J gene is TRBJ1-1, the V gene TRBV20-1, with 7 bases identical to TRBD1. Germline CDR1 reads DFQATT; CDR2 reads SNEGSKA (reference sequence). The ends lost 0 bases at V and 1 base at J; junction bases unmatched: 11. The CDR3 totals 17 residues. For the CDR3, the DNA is TGCAGTGCTAGAGACAAGACAGGGTTACGACCGAACACTGAAGCTTTCTTT. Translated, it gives CSARDKTGLRPNTEAFF.

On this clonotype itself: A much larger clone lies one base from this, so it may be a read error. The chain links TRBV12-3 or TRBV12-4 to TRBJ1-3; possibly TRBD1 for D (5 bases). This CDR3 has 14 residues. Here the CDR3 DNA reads TGTGCCAGCGGCGACGGGGCCAAAGGAAACAGCATATATTTT. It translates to CASGDGAKGNSIYF.

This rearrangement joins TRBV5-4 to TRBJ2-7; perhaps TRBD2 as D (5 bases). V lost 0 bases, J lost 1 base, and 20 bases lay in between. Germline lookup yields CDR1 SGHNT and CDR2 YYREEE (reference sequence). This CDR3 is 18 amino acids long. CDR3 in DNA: TGTGCCAGCAGCTTGGTTCTAGGAGCGGAGCCAACATCCTACGAGCAGTACTTC. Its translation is CASSLVLGAEPTSYEQYF.

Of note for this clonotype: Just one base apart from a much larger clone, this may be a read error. The CDR3 nucleotides read TGTGCCAGCTGTCTACAGGGTAACAATCAGCCCCAGCGTTTT. Its protein is CASCLQGNNQPQRF. This chain uses TRBV6-1 with TRBJ1-5, with D tentatively TRBD1 (6 bases). The CDR3 consists of 14 residues. Germline CDR1 and CDR2: MNHNS and SASEGT.

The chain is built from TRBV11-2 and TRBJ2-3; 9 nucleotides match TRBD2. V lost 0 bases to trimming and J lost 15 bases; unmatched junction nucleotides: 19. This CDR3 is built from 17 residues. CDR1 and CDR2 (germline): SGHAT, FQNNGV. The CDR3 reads CASSLDLAGRITDTHYF. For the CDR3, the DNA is TGTGCCAGCAGCTTAGATCTAGCGGGACGAATCACAGATACCCATTATTTT.

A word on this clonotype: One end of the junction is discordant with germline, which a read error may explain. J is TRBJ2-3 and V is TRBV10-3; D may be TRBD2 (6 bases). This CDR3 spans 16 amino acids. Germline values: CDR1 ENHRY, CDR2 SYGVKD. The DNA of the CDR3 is TGTGCCATCAGCGATGGACTAACGGGAATAACAGATACGCAATATTTT. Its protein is CAISDGLTGITDTQYF.

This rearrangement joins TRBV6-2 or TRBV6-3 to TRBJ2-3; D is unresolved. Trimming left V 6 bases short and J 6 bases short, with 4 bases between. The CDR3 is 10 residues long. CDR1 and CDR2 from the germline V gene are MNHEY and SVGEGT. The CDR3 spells CASSADTQYF. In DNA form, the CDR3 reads TGTGCCAGCAGCGCTGATACGCAGTATTTT.

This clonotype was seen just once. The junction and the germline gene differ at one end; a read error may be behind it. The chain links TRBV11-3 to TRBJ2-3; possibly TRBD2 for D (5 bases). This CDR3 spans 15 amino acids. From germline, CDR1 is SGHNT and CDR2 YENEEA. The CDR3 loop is CASTRREISTDTEYF. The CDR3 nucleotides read TGTGCTAGCACCCGTCGGGAAATAAGCACAGATACGGAGTATTTT.

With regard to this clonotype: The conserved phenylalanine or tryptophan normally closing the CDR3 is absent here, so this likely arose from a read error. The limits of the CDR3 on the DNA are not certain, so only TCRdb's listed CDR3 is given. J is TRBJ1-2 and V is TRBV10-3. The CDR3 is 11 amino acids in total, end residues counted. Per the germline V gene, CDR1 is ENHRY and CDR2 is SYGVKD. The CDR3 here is CAIWQTYGYIL.

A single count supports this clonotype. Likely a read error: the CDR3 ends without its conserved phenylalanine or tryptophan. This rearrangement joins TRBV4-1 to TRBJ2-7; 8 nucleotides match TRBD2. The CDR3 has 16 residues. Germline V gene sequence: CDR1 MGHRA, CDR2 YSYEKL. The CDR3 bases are TGCACCAGTAGCCGGACACTAGCGGTAGAGGGGGACGAGCAGTACATC. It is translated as CTSSRTLAVEGDEQYI.

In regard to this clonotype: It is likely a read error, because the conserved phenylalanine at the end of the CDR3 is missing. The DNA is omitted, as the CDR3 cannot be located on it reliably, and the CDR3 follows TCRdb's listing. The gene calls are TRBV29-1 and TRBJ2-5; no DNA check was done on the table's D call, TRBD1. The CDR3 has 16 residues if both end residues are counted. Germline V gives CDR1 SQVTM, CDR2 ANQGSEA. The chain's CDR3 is CSTKPYLQTGQETLYV.

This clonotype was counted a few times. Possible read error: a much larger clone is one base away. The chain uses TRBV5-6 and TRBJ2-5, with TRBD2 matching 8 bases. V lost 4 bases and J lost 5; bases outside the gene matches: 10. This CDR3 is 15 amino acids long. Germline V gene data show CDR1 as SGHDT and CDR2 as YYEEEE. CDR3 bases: TGTGCCAGCAGCCCGGGACTAGTGGGAACTGAGACCCAGTACTTC. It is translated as CASSPGLVGTETQYF.

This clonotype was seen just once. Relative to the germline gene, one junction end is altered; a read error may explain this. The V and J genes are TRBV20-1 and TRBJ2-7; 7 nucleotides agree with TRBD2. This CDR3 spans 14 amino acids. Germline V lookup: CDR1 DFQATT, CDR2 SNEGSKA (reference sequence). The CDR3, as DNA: TGTAGTGCTAGTCTAATGGGAGGGCCTCACGAGCAGTACTTC. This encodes CSASLMGGPHEQYF.

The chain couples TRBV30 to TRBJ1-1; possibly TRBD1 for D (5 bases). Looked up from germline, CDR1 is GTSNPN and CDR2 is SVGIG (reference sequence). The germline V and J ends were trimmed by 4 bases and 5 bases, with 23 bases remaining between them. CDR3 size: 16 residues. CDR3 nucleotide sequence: TGTGCCTGGAATCAAGGGCAGGGAGGACCGGGGACTGAAGCTTTCTTT. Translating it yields CAWNQGQGGPGTEAFF.

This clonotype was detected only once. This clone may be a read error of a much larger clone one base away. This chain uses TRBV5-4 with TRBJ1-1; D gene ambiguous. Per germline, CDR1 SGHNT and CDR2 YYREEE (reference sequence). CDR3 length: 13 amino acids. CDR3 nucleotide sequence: TGTGCAGATCCAGCTAGCCTAGACGCTGAAGCTTTCTTT. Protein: CADPASLDAEAFF.

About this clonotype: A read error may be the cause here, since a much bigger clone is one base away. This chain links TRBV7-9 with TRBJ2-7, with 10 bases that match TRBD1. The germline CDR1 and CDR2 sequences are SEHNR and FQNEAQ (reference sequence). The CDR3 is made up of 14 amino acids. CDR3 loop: CASSRDRGFGEHYF. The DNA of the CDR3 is TGTGCCAGCTCCCGGGACAGGGGATTTGGCGAGCATTACTTC.

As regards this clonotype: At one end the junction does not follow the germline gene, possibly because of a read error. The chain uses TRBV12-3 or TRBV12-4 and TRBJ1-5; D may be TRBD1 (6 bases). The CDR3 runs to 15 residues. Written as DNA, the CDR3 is TGTGCCAGCAGTTTAGGAACGGGGGGCAATCAGCCCCGGCATTTT. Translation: CASSLGTGGNQPRHF.

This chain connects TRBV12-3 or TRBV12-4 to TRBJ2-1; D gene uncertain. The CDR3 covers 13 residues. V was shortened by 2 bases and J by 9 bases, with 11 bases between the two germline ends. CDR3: CASSLSPRIEQFF. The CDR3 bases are TGTGCCAGCAGTTTAAGTCCCAGGATTGAGCAGTTCTTC.

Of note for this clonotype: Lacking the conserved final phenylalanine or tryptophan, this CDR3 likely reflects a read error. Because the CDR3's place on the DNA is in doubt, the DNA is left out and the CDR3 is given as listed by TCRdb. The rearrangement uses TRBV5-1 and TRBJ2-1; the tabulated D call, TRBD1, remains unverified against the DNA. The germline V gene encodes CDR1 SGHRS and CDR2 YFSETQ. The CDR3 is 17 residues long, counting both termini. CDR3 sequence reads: CASSLAGGSWGTMEQLL.

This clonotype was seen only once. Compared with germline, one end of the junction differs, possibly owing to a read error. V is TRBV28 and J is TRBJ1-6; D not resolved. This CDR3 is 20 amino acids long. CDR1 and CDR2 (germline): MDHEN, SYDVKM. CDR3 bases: TGTGCCAGCCGTCCTACCTGGCAGTTTTATCATAACTTCGATAATTCACCCCCCCACTTT. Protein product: CASRPTWQFYHNFDNSPPHF.

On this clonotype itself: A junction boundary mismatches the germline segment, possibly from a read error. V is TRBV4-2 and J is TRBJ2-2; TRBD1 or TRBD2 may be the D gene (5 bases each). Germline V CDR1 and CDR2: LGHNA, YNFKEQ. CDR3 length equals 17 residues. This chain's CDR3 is CARSQDYRVGTPGELFF. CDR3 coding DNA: TGTGCCCGCAGCCAAGATTATCGCGTGGGGACCCCCGGGGAGCTGTTTTTT.

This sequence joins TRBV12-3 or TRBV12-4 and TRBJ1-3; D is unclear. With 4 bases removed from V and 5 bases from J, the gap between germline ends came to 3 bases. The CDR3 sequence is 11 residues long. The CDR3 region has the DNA TGTGCCAGCAGTTCGCGAAACACCATATATTTT. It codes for CASSSRNTIYF.

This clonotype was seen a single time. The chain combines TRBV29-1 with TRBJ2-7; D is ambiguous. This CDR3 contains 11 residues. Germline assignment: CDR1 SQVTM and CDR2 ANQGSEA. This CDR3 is CRFRVGYEQYF. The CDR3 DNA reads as TGCAGATTTAGGGTCGGATACGAGCAGTACTTC.

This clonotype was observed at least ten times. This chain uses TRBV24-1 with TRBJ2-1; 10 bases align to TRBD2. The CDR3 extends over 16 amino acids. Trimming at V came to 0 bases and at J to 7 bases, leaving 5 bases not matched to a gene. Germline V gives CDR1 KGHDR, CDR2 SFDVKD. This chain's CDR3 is CATSDLLAGAGNEQFF. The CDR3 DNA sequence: TGTGCCACCAGTGATTTGCTAGCGGGGGCCGGGAATGAGCAGTTCTTC.

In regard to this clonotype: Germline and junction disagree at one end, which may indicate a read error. CDR3 sequence (DNA): TGTGCCTCCCGGGACGGACAGTCTGGAGCCAACGTCCAGACTTTC. Translating gives CASRDGQSGANVQTF. This chain connects TRBV6-2 or TRBV6-3 to TRBJ2-6; D possibly corresponds to TRBD1 (6 bases). CDR1 is MNHEY, CDR2 SVGEGT, per germline. The CDR3 runs to 15 residues.

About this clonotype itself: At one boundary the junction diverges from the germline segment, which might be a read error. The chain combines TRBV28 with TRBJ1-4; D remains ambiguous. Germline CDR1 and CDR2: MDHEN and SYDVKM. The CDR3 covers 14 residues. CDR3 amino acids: CASNLRPPHEKLFF. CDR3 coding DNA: TGTGCCAGCAATTTAAGGCCCCCACATGAAAAACTGTTTTTT.